These T cell receptor beta chains were read from a single sample in a study of regulatory T cells in long-lasting Graves disease. TCRdb reprocessed the multiplex PCR reads via MiXCR and lists one record per CDR3 protein. Of around 450,000 distinct CDR3 sequences in the sample, under 25% are singletons; the top ten hold 7% to 9%. The sample was peripheral blood mononuclear cells (PBMCs), taken when the disease was refractory, from a patient treated with antithyroid drugs. Source of these receptors: a female donor with Graves disease. Each CDR3 is given with its conserved first and last residue. D genes are given only for firm matches. Expanded clones get a size class; other rows say once, few or many, or leave the size out.

D gene	clone size	V gene	J gene	CDR3 protein	CDR3 DNA
TRBD1	-	TRBV19	TRBJ1-2	CASNGGQGSSNYGYTF	TGTGCCAGTAATGGGGGACAGGGGAGTAGCAACTATGGCTACACCTTC
TRBD1	many	TRBV28	TRBJ2-7	CASSLGQGAGEQYF	TGTGCCAGCAGTTTGGGACAGGGGGCCGGGGAGCAGTACTTC
TRBD2	many	TRBV27	TRBJ2-2	CASSFGTSGGANTGELFF	TGTGCCAGCAGTTTTGGTACTAGCGGGGGGGCGAACACCGGGGAGCTGTTTTTT
-	-	TRBV7-9	TRBJ1-1	CASSLVGGGLMNTEAFF	TGTGCCAGCAGCTTGGTAGGTGGGGGCCTGATGAACACTGAAGCTTTCTTT
-	many	TRBV7-2	TRBJ2-7	CASSLAPFYEQYF	TGTGCCAGCAGCTTAGCGCCCTTCTACGAGCAGTACTTC
-	few	TRBV6-1	TRBJ1-1	CASSSGPEGTEAFF	TGTGCCAGCAGTAGCGGACCCGAGGGGACTGAAGCTTTCTTT
-	many	TRBV28	TRBJ1-2	CASSLDGGDYGYTF	TGTGCCAGCAGTTTGGACGGTGGAGACTATGGCTACACCTTC
TRBD2	many	TRBV28	TRBJ2-7	CASSRGGGAQYF	TGTGCCAGCAGTCGCGGCGGGGGAGCGCAGTACTTC
TRBD2	many	TRBV28	TRBJ2-7	CASSELAGSPYEQYF	TGTGCCAGCAGTGAGTTAGCGGGATCTCCCTACGAGCAGTACTTC
-	-	TRBV30	TRBJ2-7	CAWGWGGGPYEQYF	TGTGCCTGGGGCTGGGGTGGAGGGCCTTACGAGCAGTACTTC
TRBD1	-	TRBV2	TRBJ2-3	CASSSGPGQGWNTQYF	TGTGCCAGCAGCTCAGGACCGGGACAGGGATGGAATACGCAGTATTTT
-	many	TRBV7-2	TRBJ1-1	CASSLGFSLNTEAFF	TGTGCCAGCAGCTTAGGGTTTAGTCTGAACACTGAAGCTTTCTTT
TRBD1	few	TRBV25-1	TRBJ1-2	CASRPKQGTGLGYTF	TGTGCCAGCAGGCCCAAACAGGGGACTGGGCTTGGCTACACCTTC
TRBD2	few	TRBV28	TRBJ2-1	CASSTTLAGLYNEQFF	TGTGCCAGCAGTACCACGCTAGCGGGCTTGTACAATGAGCAGTTCTTC
-	many	TRBV12-5	TRBJ2-7	CASGFVGSRRRDEQYF	TGTGCTAGTGGTTTTGTTGGGTCCCGGCGGAGGGACGAGCAGTACTTC
-	many	TRBV2	TRBJ1-1	CASSYLTEAFF	TGTGCCAGCAGTTATTTGACTGAAGCTTTCTTT
-	-	TRBV28	TRBJ2-7	CASTGTGYEQYF	TGTGCCAGCACAGGGACTGGCTACGAGCAGTACTTC
-	-	TRBV5-8	TRBJ2-2	CASSPNRGGSNTGELFF	TGTGCCAGCAGCCCAAACAGGGGAGGGTCGAACACCGGGGAGCTGTTTTTT
-	many	TRBV29-1	TRBJ2-7	CSVEVTAYPGEQYF	TGCAGCGTTGAAGTGACAGCCTATCCCGGCGAGCAGTACTTC
TRBD1	-	TRBV6-1	TRBJ2-5	CASTLTGERQETQYF	TGTGCCAGCACTTTGACAGGGGAGAGGCAAGAGACCCAGTACTTC
-	-	TRBV7-3	TRBJ1-2	CASSSDPGTDYGYTF	TGTGCCAGCAGCTCAGATCCAGGGACGGACTATGGCTACACCTTC
TRBD2	many	TRBV19	TRBJ2-7	CATSSGTSGTEQYF	TGTGCCACCTCTTCCGGGACTAGCGGGACCGAGCAGTACTTC
-	many	TRBV15	TRBJ1-1	CATSREGHPNTEAFF	TGTGCCACCAGCAGAGAGGGACACCCGAACACTGAAGCTTTCTTT
-	-	TRBV19	TRBJ2-3	CASSMEYQLYF	TGTGCCAGTAGTATGGAATACCAGCTGTATTTT
TRBD1	few	TRBV6-2/TRBV6-3	TRBJ2-2	CAARPGSGGPPRTGELFF	TGTGCCGCCCGCCCGGGTTCAGGGGGCCCGCCGAGGACCGGGGAGCTGTTTTTT
-	-	TRBV18	TRBJ2-5	CASSPASWKETQYF	TGTGCCAGCTCACCAGCTAGCTGGAAAGAGACCCAGTACTTC
TRBD1	few	TRBV20-1	TRBJ2-7	CSARDGDRGSYEQYF	TGCAGTGCTAGAGATGGGGACAGGGGGTCGTACGAGCAGTACTTC
-	many	TRBV28	TRBJ1-1	CASRERAPKTRKFAEAFF	TGTGCCAGCCGCGAACGAGCACCCAAGACCCGTAAGTTCGCTGAAGCTTTCTTT
-	many	TRBV11-3	TRBJ2-7	CASSFTGTYYEQYF	TGTGCCAGCAGCTTCACCGGGACCTACTACGAGCAGTACTTC
TRBD1	-	TRBV20-1	TRBJ1-2	CSARDLQTGEGQGFGYTF	TGCAGTGCTAGAGACCTTCAGACAGGCGAGGGACAGGGATTTGGCTACACCTTC
-	few	TRBV28	TRBJ1-2	CASCVTGLENTF	TGTGCCAGCTGCGTCACAGGGTTAGAAAACACCTTC
TRBD1	-	TRBV20-1	TRBJ2-1	CSAARDREYNEQFF	TGCAGTGCTGCCCGGGACAGGGAGTACAATGAGCAGTTCTTC
-	-	TRBV7-3	TRBJ1-2	CASSLSPKVGDRATYGYTF	TGTGCCAGCAGCTTGTCCCCGAAAGTAGGGGACCGGGCTACCTATGGCTACACCTTC